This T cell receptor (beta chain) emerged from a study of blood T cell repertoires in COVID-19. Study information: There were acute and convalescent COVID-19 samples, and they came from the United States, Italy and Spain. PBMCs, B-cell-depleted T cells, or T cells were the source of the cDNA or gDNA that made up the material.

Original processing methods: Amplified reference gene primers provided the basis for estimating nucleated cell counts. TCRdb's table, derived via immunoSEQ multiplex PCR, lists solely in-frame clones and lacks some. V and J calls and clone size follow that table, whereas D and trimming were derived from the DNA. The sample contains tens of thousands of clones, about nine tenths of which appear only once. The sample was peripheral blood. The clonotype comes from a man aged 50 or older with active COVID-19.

The CDR3 bases are TGTGCCAGCAGCTCTGGGACTAGCGGGAACTACAATGAGCAGTTCTTC. Encoded protein: CASSSGTSGNYNEQFF. The J gene is TRBJ2-1, the V gene TRBV5-4; 13 bases line up with TRBD2. From germline, CDR1 is SGHNT and CDR2 YYREEE (reference sequence). Trimming took 3 bases from V and 3 from J; bases not matched to a gene: 3. The CDR3 runs 16 residues.